This T cell receptor (beta chain) stems from a study of long-term antiretroviral therapy in people with HIV. V lost 1 base, J lost 0 bases, and 4 bases lay in between. The CDR3 is 13 residues long. Germline CDR1 reads MGHRA; CDR2 reads YSYEKL. Comments on this clone: Within the sample, other DNA sequences also encode this same CDR3.

Version v3.0 of the immunoSEQ assay ran at survey level. This table comes from immunoSEQ multiplex PCR, and its TCRdb copy is limited to in-frame clones, with some not included. The table records 30,000 to 40,000 clones, roughly 80% of them present only once. The rearrangement uses TRBV4-1 and TRBJ2-7; D not certain. This clonotype was obtained from a man younger than 35 with HIV. Sequenced material: unsorted PBMCs, taken 0.4 years before starting antiretroviral therapy. The CDR3 region is CASSQVGSYEQYF. The CDR3, as DNA: TGCGCCAGCAGCCAAGTCGGCTCCTACGAGCAGTACTTC.